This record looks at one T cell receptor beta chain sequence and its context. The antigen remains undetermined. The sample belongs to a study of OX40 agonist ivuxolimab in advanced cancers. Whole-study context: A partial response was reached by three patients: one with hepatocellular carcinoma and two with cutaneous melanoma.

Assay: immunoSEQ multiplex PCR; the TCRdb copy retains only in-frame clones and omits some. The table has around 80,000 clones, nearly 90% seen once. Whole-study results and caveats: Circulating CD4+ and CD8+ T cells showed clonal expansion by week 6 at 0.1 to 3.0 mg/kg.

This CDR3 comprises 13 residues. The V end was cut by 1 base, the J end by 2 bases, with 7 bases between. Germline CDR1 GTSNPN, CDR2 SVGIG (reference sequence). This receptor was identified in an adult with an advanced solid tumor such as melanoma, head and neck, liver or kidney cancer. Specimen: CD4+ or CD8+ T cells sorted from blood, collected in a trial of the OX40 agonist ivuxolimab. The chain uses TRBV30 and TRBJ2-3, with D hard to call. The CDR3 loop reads CAWSEGFTDTQYF. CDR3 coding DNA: TGTGCCTGGAGTGAAGGGTTCACAGATACGCAGTATTTT.